This TCR beta chain originates from a study of regulatory T cells in long-lasting Graves disease. Building of the TCR beta libraries involved iRepertoire HTBI primers and Arm-PCR of CDR3 regions. Each CDR3 protein gets one entry after TCRdb re-called the multiplex PCR reads with MiXCR. This table has some 330,000 distinct CDR3 sequences, roughly 10% appearing once. Findings of the study overall: Accuracy may have suffered from the small sample size.

Time point: newly diagnosed GD, antithyroid drugs for less than 3 months. RNA extracted from PBMCs served as the sequencing template. This clonotype was counted many times. No antigen is known for it. This sample also appeared in a second study, on T cells in Graves' hyperthyroidism and ophthalmopathy. As that report states: Pregnant or lactating patients were excluded, as were those with uncontrolled infection or other autoimmune disease. The blood repertoire included most of the expanded thyroid clonotypes above 0.001. Ophthalmopathy was distinguished from stable hyperthyroidism by 13 V-J signatures.

Sequenced here: peripheral blood mononuclear cells (PBMCs), sampled at new diagnosis, from a patient treated with antithyroid drugs. The receptor comes from a woman aged 18-29 years with Graves disease.

The CDR3 DNA reads TGTGCCAGTAGTATAACTAAATCGAGGCAGGGGTACACTGAAGCTTTCTTT. This gives the protein CASSITKSRQGYTEAFF. The genes are TRBV19 and TRBJ1-1; TRBD1 might be the D (6 bases). This CDR3 has 17 residues. Trimming stripped 2 bases from V and 3 bases from J, with 19 bases between. CDR1 is LNHDA, CDR2 SQIVND, per germline (reference sequence).